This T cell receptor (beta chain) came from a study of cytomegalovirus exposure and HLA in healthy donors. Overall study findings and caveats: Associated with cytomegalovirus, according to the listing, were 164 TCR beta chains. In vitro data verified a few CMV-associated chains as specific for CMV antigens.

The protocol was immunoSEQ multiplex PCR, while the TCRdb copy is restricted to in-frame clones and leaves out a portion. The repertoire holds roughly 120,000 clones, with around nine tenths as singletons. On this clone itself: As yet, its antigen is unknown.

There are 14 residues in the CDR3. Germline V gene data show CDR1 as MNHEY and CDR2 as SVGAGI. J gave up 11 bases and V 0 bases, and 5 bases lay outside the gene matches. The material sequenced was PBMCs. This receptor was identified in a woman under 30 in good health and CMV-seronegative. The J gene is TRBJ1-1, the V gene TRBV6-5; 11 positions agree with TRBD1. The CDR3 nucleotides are TGTGCCAGCAGTTACTCTGGACAGGGGGCGCGGGCTTTCTTT. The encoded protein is CASSYSGQGARAFF.